These T cell receptor beta chains were read from a single sample in a study of metastatic and nonmetastatic thyroid tumors. TCRdb re-clonotyped the PCR reads through MiXCR. The sample has 30,000 to 35,000 clones, about a fifth seen once. The sample consisted of tumor tissue. All receptors come from a male donor with papillary thyroid cancer or a benign thyroid nodule (not recorded which). Some clones in this sample may be carry-over from other donors' samples. Each CDR3 is given with its conserved first and last residue. The D gene is left open where the match is weak. A row's size may be missing; if present it is once, few, many or a size class.

D: TRBD1; size: NA; J: TRBJ2-7; V: TRBV20-1; CDR3: CSAEGQGVDEQYF; DNA: TGCAGTGCTGAGGGACAGGGAGTGGACGAGCAGTACTTC
D: NA; size: many; J: TRBJ1-5; V: TRBV6-5; CDR3: CASSYEVEQPQHF; DNA: TGTGCCAGCAGTTACGAGGTGGAACAGCCCCAGCATTTT
D: NA; size: many; J: TRBJ2-1; V: TRBV2; CDR3: CASSDVTGTGYNEQFF; DNA: TGTGCCAGCAGTGATGTCACCGGGACGGGATACAATGAGCAGTTCTTC
D: TRBD2; size: many; J: TRBJ2-2; V: TRBV28; CDR3: CASSTRAGGPTGELFF; DNA: TGTGCCAGCAGTACACGAGCGGGAGGGCCCACCGGGGAGCTGTTTTTT
D: NA; size: NA; J: TRBJ1-2; V: TRBV6-1; CDR3: CASSEAGAVRYGYTF; DNA: TGTGCCAGCAGTGAAGCGGGGGCAGTTAGGTATGGCTACACCTTC
D: TRBD2; size: many; J: TRBJ2-1; V: TRBV28; CDR3: CASSLTGLALNEQFF; DNA: TGTGCCAGCAGTTTAACTGGACTAGCCCTAAATGAGCAGTTCTTC
D: TRBD2; size: many; J: TRBJ2-1; V: TRBV3-1; CDR3: CASSQAFQRETNNEQFF; DNA: TGTGCCAGCAGCCAAGCCTTCCAGCGGGAGACGAACAATGAGCAGTTCTTC
D: TRBD2; size: many; J: TRBJ2-7; V: TRBV29-1; CDR3: CSAAGGSSGWGDEQYF; DNA: TGCAGCGCCGCCGGTGGGTCTAGCGGGTGGGGCGACGAGCAGTACTTC
D: TRBD1; size: NA; J: TRBJ1-1; V: TRBV11-2; CDR3: CASSSGPGGERIMNTEAFF; DNA: TGTGCCAGCAGCTCTGGACCAGGGGGCGAGAGGATCATGAACACTGAAGCTTTCTTT
D: NA; size: medium-sized; J: TRBJ2-7; V: TRBV28; CDR3: CASSFPPTSSEQYF; DNA: TGTGCCAGCAGTTTCCCCCCCACTAGTTCCGAGCAGTACTTC
D: NA; size: NA; J: TRBJ1-6; V: TRBV30; CDR3: CAWSVLPPGLGNSPLHF; DNA: TGTGCCTGGAGTGTACTGCCCCCGGGTCTAGGCAATTCACCCCTCCACTTT